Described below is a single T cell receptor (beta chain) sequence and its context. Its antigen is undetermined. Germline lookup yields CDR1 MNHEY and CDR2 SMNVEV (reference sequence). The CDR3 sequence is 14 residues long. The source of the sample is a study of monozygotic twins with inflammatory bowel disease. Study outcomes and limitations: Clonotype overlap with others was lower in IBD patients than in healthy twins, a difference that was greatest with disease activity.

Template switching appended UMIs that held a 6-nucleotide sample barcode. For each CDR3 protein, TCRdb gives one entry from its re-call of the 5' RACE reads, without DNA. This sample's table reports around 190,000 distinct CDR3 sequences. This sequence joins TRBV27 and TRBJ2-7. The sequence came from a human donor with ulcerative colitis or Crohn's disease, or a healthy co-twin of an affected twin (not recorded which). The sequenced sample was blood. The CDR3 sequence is CASSSNLGPYEQYF.